This TCR beta chain was sequenced in a study of a mutant IDH1 vaccine in newly diagnosed glioma. Background on the study: Administration of eight vaccinations to patients took place in weeks 1, 3, 5, 7, 11, 15, 19, 23. Investigators started vaccination 4-6 weeks after radiotherapy alone, or with temozolomide cycles. Treatment recipients were roughly 62% male and about 40% female, and their mean age was 40.4 years.

Remarks on this clone: Its antigen is as yet unknown.

Stated time point: week 11, during vaccination. Alongside topical imiquimod, each dose of vaccine comprised 300 ug of mutant IDH1 20-mer peptide. The study enrolled donors with new WHO grade 3 or 4 IDH1-mutant, ATRX-lost astrocytomas. This table comes from immunoSEQ multiplex PCR, and its TCRdb copy is limited to in-frame clones, with some not included. The repertoire has roughly 110,000 clones, about 90% of them found once; the top ten carry around 0.6%. This CDR3 contains 12 residues. This specimen consisted of PBMCs, obtained from a glioma patient whose treatment included an IDH1 peptide vaccine. The chain is built from TRBV7-5 and TRBJ1-1. TRBV7-5 is labeled a pseudogene. The TCR originated in a woman aged 45-59 years with glioma. Here the CDR3 DNA reads TGTGCCAGCAGCTTGGTACACACTGAAGCTTTCTTT. As protein: CASSLVHTEAFF.